This paragraph reports one T cell receptor (beta chain). The sample originates from a study of blood T cell repertoires in COVID-19. Sequenced by immunoSEQ multiplex PCR; TCRdb stores in-frame clones only, minus some. This table has about 480,000 clones, 88% appearing once. Looked up from germline, CDR1 is SGHTA and CDR2 is FQGNSA. The CDR3 loop spans 15 amino acids. V lost 1 base, J lost 3 bases, and 12 bases lay in between. Participants were aged about 18 to 95 years, lived in 20 to 25 US areas, and enrolled virtually. The sequencing sample was made of PBMCs or T cells enriched from blood (not recorded which). This clonotype originated in a woman aged 35 to 49 who had recovered from COVID-19. The gene calls are TRBV7-2 and TRBJ1-2, with a tentative D call TRBD1 (5 bases). CDR3 DNA sequence: TGTGCCAGCAGCTTAGGTGGAGGGGTTGACTATGGCTACACCTTC. Protein product: CASSLGGGVDYGYTF.